The TCR beta chain described here comes from a study of T-cell memory formation after mild COVID-19. Barcoded TCR alpha and TCR beta cDNA libraries with UMIs came from 5'RACE using constant-segment primers. A single record per CDR3 protein comes from TCRdb applying MiXCR to the 5' RACE reads. This sample has fewer than 150,000 distinct CDR3 sequences, with 14% found just once. The CDR3 is 15 residues long. Germline values: CDR1 MGHRA, CDR2 YSYEKL. The V end was cut by 3 bases, the J end by 0 bases, with 12 bases between. The sample holds a few counts of this clonotype. Its antigen is as yet unknown. Study conclusions and caveats: Clones contracting across day 15 to 85 had a balanced CD4/CD8 profile; later expanding clones leaned CD4+. Largely, contracting CD4+ clones fell within CM and EM, and contracting CD8+ clones within EMRA.

This chain joins TRBV4-1 and TRBJ2-7; tentatively, D is TRBD1 or TRBD2 (6 bases each). The origin of this receptor is an adult woman who had mild COVID-19 (a few samples of this study predate the infection). Cell type and time point are not known. Material for sequencing was PBMCs or a T cell subset sorted from them (not recorded which). CDR3 coding DNA: TGCGCCAGCAGCCAGGGGGGCCCTAGCTCCTACGAGCAGTACTTC. This translates into CASSQGGPSSYEQYF.